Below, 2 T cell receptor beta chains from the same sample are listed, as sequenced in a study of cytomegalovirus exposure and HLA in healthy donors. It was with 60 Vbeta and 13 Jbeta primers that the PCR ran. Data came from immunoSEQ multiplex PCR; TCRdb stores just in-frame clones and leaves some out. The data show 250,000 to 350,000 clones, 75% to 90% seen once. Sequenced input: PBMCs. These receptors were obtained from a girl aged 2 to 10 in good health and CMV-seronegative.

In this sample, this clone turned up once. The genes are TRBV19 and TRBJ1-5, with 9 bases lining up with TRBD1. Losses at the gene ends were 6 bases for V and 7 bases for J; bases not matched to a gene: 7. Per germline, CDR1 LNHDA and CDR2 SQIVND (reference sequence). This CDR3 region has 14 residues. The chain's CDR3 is CASSNGQGRQPQHF. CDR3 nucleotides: TGTGCCAGTAGCAACGGACAGGGGCGGCAGCCCCAGCATTTT.

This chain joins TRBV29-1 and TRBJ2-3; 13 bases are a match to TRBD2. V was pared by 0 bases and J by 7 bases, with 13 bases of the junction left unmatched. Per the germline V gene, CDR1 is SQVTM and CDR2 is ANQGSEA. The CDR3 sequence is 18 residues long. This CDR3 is CSVEDPAGTSGIRNTQYF. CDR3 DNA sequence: TGCAGCGTTGAAGACCCCGCGGGGACTAGCGGGATTAGAAATACGCAGTATTTT.